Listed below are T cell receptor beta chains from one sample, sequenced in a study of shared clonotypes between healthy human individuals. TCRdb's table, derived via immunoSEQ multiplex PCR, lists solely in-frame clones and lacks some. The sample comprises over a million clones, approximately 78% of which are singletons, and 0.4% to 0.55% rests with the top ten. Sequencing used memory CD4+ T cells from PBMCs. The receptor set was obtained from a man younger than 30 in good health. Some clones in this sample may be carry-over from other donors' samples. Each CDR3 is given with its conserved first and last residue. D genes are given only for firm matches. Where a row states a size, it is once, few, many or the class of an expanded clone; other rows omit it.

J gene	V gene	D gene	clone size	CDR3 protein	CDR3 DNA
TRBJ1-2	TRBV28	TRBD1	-	CASSLFGQGNYGYTF	TGTGCCAGCAGTTTATTTGGACAGGGTAACTATGGCTACACCTTC
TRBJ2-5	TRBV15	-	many	CATSRDPGTETQYF	TGTGCCACCAGCAGAGATCCAGGGACAGAGACCCAGTACTTC
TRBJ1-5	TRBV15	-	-	CATSRDQGRPQHF	TGTGCCACCAGCAGAGATCAGGGGCGGCCCCAGCATTTT
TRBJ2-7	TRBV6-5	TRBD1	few	CASSEWDSHTYEQYF	TGTGCCAGCAGCGAATGGGACAGCCACACCTACGAGCAGTACTTC
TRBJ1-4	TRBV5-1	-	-	CASSLGQTVNEKLFF	TGCGCCAGCAGCTTGGGACAGACAGTTAATGAAAAACTGTTTTTT
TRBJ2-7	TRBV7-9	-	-	CASSPDSHYEQYF	TGTGCCAGCAGCCCGGACAGCCACTACGAGCAGTACTTC
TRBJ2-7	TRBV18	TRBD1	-	CASSRDRGSYEQYF	TGTGCCAGCTCCCGGGACAGGGGCTCCTACGAGCAGTACTTC
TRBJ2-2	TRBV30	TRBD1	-	CAWTEYQGASNTGELFF	TGTGCCTGGACCGAATACCAGGGGGCGTCGAACACCGGGGAGCTGTTTTTT
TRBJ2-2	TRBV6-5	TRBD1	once	CASSYSGTGFRELFF	TGTGCCAGCAGTTATTCCGGGACAGGGTTCCGGGAGCTGTTTTTT
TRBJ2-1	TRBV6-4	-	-	CASSVEPAPYNEQFF	TGTGCCAGCAGTGTGGAGCCAGCGCCTTACAATGAGCAGTTCTTC
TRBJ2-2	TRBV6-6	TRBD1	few	CASRSGQSNTGELFF	TGTGCCAGCAGGTCGGGACAGTCGAACACCGGGGAGCTGTTTTTT
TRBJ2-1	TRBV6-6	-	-	CASSYPTLTYNEQFF	TGTGCCAGCAGTTATCCGACACTTACGTACAATGAGCAGTTCTTC
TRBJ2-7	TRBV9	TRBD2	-	CASSPVSGPGLAGGPYGYEQYF	TGTGCCAGCAGCCCGGTGTCAGGACCGGGACTAGCGGGAGGGCCATATGGCTACGAGCAGTACTTC
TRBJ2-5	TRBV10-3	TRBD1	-	CAISVTGEETQYF	TGTGCCATCAGTGTGACAGGGGAAGAGACCCAGTACTTC
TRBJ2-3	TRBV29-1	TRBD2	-	CSGKGGTSAADTQYF	TGCAGCGGAAAAGGCGGGACTAGCGCGGCAGATACGCAGTATTTT
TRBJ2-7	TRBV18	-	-	CASSPGLKGNEQYF	TGTGCCAGCTCACCGGGACTCAAGGGAAACGAGCAGTACTTC
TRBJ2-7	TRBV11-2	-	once	CASSLAPGEQYF	TGTGCCAGCAGCTTGGCCCCCGGCGAGCAGTACTTC
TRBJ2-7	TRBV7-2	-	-	CASSLVGSSYEQYF	TGTGCCAGCAGCTTAGTAGGGAGCTCCTACGAGCAGTACTTC
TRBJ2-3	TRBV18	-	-	CASSSGSTDTQYF	TGTGCCAGCTCGTCAGGGTCCACAGATACGCAGTATTTT
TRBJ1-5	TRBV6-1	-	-	CASSFTAGVNQPQHF	TGTGCCAGCAGTTTCACGGCAGGGGTCAATCAGCCCCAGCATTTT
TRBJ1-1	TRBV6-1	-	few	CASRATRQPTEAFF	TGTGCCAGCAGGGCCACTAGACAGCCCACTGAAGCTTTCTTT
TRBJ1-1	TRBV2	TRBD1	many	CASSKQGANTEAFF	TGTGCCAGCAGTAAGCAGGGGGCCAACACTGAAGCTTTCTTT
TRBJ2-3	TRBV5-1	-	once	CASSGMGRTDTQYF	TGCGCCAGCAGCGGAATGGGCCGCACAGATACGCAGTATTTT
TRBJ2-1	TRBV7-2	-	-	CASSPTGNEQFF	TGTGCCAGCAGCCCGACGGGCAATGAGCAGTTCTTC
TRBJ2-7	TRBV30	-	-	CAWSGRDEQYF	TGTGCCTGGAGTGGTAGGGACGAGCAGTACTTC